This TCR beta chain is from a study of shared clonotypes between healthy human individuals. Genomic DNA belonging to each subset was distributed in equal measure over several immunoSEQ plates. The assay was immunoSEQ multiplex PCR, and TCRdb's table has in-frame clones only and misses some. The top ten clones hold roughly 0.05% of a sample with about 600,000 clones, about 96% of them seen once. This CDR3 has 17 residues. CDR1 is SGHTS, CDR2 YDEGEE, per germline. Trimming took 0 bases from V and 5 from J, leaving 18 bases between them. Study-level findings and limits: All-four-donor shared clonotypes had higher generation probabilities than non-shared clonotypes did.

The donors, all of them Caucasian adults, lived in Nashville, Tennessee. Notes on this clone: Its antigen is not known.

The sequence came from a woman aged 30 to 39 in good health. Sequencing input: naive CD4+ T cells sorted from blood. As for subset: CD45RA+ positively selected. The chain is built from TRBV5-8 and TRBJ1-5, with D hard to call. This CDR3 is CASSLGRYLLAHQPQHF. CDR3 nucleotides: TGTGCCAGCAGCTTGGGCAGATACCTTCTAGCTCATCAGCCCCAGCATTTT.